This T cell receptor beta chain comes out of a study of HIV-infected patients and healthy controls. Broader study findings: Compared with healthy controls, HIV-infected patients showed less CDR3 sharing between individuals.

V dropped 5 bases and J dropped 10 bases, with 11 bases sitting between them. The CDR3 contains 12 residues. Germline values: CDR1 SNHLY, CDR2 FYNNEI. Comments on this clonotype: Its antigen is currently unknown.

The repertoire came from unfractionated whole blood and reflected all unsorted peripheral T cells. Control samples came from some ten uninfected healthy donors, a few of them resampled after approximately three months. Reverse transcription used roughly 450 ng RNA and constant-region primers for alpha and beta. Alpha and beta chain libraries were made separately by chain-specific third strand synthesis with multiplexing indices. Each molecule carried a 12-nucleotide identifier made of two joined random hexamers added before amplification. TCRdb independently ran MiXCR on the 5' RACE reads; one entry per CDR3 protein. The data show about 24,000 distinct CDR3 sequences, 8.5% seen once.

Sequencing was carried out using blood. The source is an adult in good health. V usage is TRBV2 and J usage is TRBJ1-4; tentative D call: TRBD1 (5 bases). CDR3 loop: CASSRDDRKLFF. CDR3 DNA sequence: TGTGCCAGCAGTCGGGATGACAGAAAACTGTTTTTT. The entire variable domain, with the rest obtained from reference TRBV2 and TRBJ1-4, is as follows: EPEVTQTPSHQVTQMGQEVILRCVPISNHLYFYWYRQILGQKVEFLVSFYNNEISEKSEIFDDQFSVERPDGSNFTLKIRSTKLEDSAMYFCASSRDDRKLFFGSGTQLSVL.